The 2 T cell receptor beta chains presented below share a single source sample, sequenced in a study of cytotoxic CD8 clonotypes in ibrutinib-treated CLL (dated by TCRdb to the early 2020s). The protocol used for the library was the immunoSEQ multiplex PCR assay. Held by TCRdb, this immuneACCESS table contains in-frame sequences only and omits some clones. Under half of the omission traces to an unresolved V gene where checked; the cause of the rest is unknown. Here the sample has 150,000 or so clones; around 76% occur a single time. Of the sample, 4.5% to 6% is held by the ten largest clones. What this sample's time point label stands for: approximately 25 months on ibrutinib. This specimen was PBMCs, taken after 24 months of ibrutinib treatment. The receptors here all came from a human donor with chronic lymphocytic leukemia.

In its sample, this clone was seen many times. This rearrangement joins TRBV15 to TRBJ2-7, with unresolved D. CDR1 LNHNV and CDR2 YYDKDF come from the germline V gene (reference sequence). The CDR3 length is 12 residues. Trimming removed 0 bases from V and 9 bases from J, with 9 bases in between. Here the CDR3 reads CATSRDVSRQYF. The CDR3 nucleotides read TGTGCCACCAGCAGAGATGTTTCTCGGCAGTACTTC.

The rearrangement joins TRBV5-8 to TRBJ2-4; no firm D call. V was trimmed by 0 bases and J by 0 bases, leaving 10 bases between them. The CDR3 extends over 16 amino acids. Per the germline V gene, CDR1 is SGHTS and CDR2 is YDEGEE. The CDR3 DNA is TGTGCCAGCAGCTTGGGCAGATCCCTAGCCAAAAACATTCAGTACTTC. It translates to CASSLGRSLAKNIQYF.